Following are 9 T cell receptor beta chains from one sample sequenced in a study of T-cell reconstitution after alpha-beta-depleted transplantation in children. As it was prepared, the TCRbeta library received unique molecular identifiers. TCRdb processed the PCR reads anew with MiXCR; each CDR3 protein has one entry. The sample records roughly 66,000 distinct CDR3 sequences, roughly 5.2% being singletons. The specimen comprised PBMCs, mostly from graft donor cells, sampled 180 days after TCRalphabeta/CD19-depleted stem cell transplant. Source of these receptors: a boy less than two years old who had a stem cell transplant for acute myeloid leukemia, so the T cells may come from the graft donor.

This clonotype was seen many times. The chain joins TRBV5-1 to TRBJ2-3; D call uncertain. CDR3 length: 15 amino acids. Germline values: CDR1 SGHRS, CDR2 YFSETQ. V was cut by 1 base and J by 2 bases, with 11 bases left in between. The CDR3 DNA reads as TGCGCCAGCAGCTTGTCTGGGGTCTCCACAGATACGCAGTATTTT. As protein: CASSLSGVSTDTQYF.

This clonotype occurred many times. This chain links TRBV7-9 with TRBJ2-7, with TRBD2 matching over 8 bases. V shed 9 bases, J shed 6 bases, and the junction held 10 bases outside the gene matches. Germline V gene data show CDR1 as SEHNR and CDR2 as FQNEAQ (reference sequence). The CDR3 sequence is 13 residues long. CDR3 amino acids: CASRAGGSLEQYV. The CDR3 region has the DNA TGTGCCAGTAGGGCGGGGGGCTCCCTCGAGCAGTACGTC.

This clonotype was found many times. The chain employs TRBV5-1 and TRBJ2-6; no firm D call. V gave up 2 bases and J gave up 0 bases, with 6 bases separating them. The germline V gene has CDR1 SGHRS and CDR2 YFSETQ. This CDR3 spans 15 amino acids. CDR3 amino acids: CASSFRDSGANVLTF. In nucleotides, the CDR3 is TGCGCCAGCAGCTTCCGCGACTCTGGGGCCAACGTCCTGACTTTC.

At least ten counts were recorded for this clonotype. The V and J genes are TRBV18 and TRBJ2-7; D may be TRBD1 (5 bases). V was shortened by 3 bases and J by 5 bases, with 14 bases between the two germline ends. The CDR3 is 14 amino acids. Germline assignment: CDR1 KGHSH and CDR2 LQKENI. The CDR3 is CASSPQKGHNEQYF. The CDR3 DNA is TGTGCCAGCTCACCCCAAAAGGGGCACAACGAGCAGTACTTC.

This clonotype was seen at least ten times. The rearrangement links TRBV3-1 to TRBJ2-1; 9 bases map to TRBD1. After removal of 2 bases from V and 5 bases from J, the junction contained 7 bases not matched to a gene. Germline assignment: CDR1 LGHDT and CDR2 YNNKEL (reference sequence). The CDR3 has 16 residues. DNA for the CDR3: TGTGCCAGCAGCCAAACGAGGACAGGGGAACACAATGAGCAGTTCTTC. This gives the protein CASSQTRTGEHNEQFF.

This clonotype was counted at least ten times. The J gene is TRBJ2-4, the V gene TRBV7-2, with a possible D match to TRBD1 (5 bases). Germline V gives CDR1 SGHTA, CDR2 FQGNSA. The CDR3 is 16 amino acids. Trimming took off 5 bases at V and 3 bases at J, with 17 bases between the two ends. The DNA of the CDR3 is TGTGCCAGCAGCAAACAGGTTCTTGCCCACAAAAACATTCAGTACTTC. Protein: CASSKQVLAHKNIQYF.

This clonotype occurred many times. The chain joins TRBV18 to TRBJ1-1; D remains unclear. V was clipped by 2 bases and J by 0 bases, with 7 bases between them. The CDR3 consists of 14 residues. The germline gives CDR1 KGHSH, CDR2 LQKENI. The CDR3 sequence is CASSPNPVNTEAFF. In DNA form, the CDR3 reads TGTGCCAGCTCACCAAACCCCGTGAACACTGAAGCTTTCTTT.

The sample holds many counts of this clonotype. The chain joins TRBV11-2 to TRBJ2-1; TRBD2 matches at 7 bases. Germline assignment: CDR1 SGHAT and CDR2 FQNNGV. The CDR3 sequence is 15 residues long. The J segment lost 6 bases and the V segment lost 5 bases, leaving 10 bases of the junction unmatched. The CDR3, as DNA: TGTGCCAGCAGCCATTCGCCTAGGGAGGGCAATGAGCAGTTCTTC. Translation: CASSHSPREGNEQFF.

This clonotype was detected many times. The genes are TRBV12-3 or TRBV12-4 and TRBJ2-7; 8 bases match TRBD1. V dropped 6 bases and J dropped 1; count of bases not matched to a gene: 17. The CDR3 has 18 residues. The CDR3 nucleotides are TGTGCCAGCAGATCTTCGACAGGGGCCCCGACAATTTCCTACGAGCAGTACGTC. Protein: CASRSSTGAPTISYEQYV.